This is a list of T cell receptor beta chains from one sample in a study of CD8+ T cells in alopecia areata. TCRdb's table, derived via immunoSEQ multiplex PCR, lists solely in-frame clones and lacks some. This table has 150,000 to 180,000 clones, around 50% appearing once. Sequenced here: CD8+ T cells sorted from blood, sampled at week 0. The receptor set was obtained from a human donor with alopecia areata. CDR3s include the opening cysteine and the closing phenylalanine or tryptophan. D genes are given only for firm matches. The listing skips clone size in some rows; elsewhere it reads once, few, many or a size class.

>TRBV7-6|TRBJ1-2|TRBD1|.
TGTGCCAGCAGCTCAGAGCCGGGACAGGGGTACTATGGCTACACCTTC
CASSSEPGQGYYGYTF
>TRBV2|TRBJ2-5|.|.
TGTGCCAGCAGTGAGGTTGGTAATCTGGAGACCCAGTACTTC
CASSEVGNLETQYF
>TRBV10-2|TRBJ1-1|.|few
TGCGCCAGCAGTTCGGACAGAAAGAACACTGAAGCTTTCTTT
CASSSDRKNTEAFF
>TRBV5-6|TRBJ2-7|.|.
TGTGCCAGCAGCTTGGAATTGTTTGCAACCTACGAGCAGTACTTC
CASSLELFATYEQYF
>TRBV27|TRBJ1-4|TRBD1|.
TGTGCCACCGGGTGGACAGGCCTTAATGAAAAACTGTTTTTT
CATGWTGLNEKLFF
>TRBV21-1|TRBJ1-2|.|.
TGTGCCAGCAGTGCCTCGGGAGGCTACACCTTC
CASSASGGYTF
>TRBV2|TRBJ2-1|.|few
TGTGCCAGCAGTGAACCGCTGGGACAAGGAAATGAGCAGTTCTTC
CASSEPLGQGNEQFF
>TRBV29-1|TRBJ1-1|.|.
TGCAGCGTTGCCGGGAAACCATTT
CSVAGKPF
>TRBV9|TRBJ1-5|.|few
TGTGCCAGCAGCGCCAATAGCAATCAGCCCCAGCATTTT
CASSANSNQPQHF
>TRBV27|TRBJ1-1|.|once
TGTGCCAGCAGATCAGGGAACACTGAAGCTTTCTTT
CASRSGNTEAFF
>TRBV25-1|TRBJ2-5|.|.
TGTGCCAGCAGTGGGCCACGCAGGGTGACGGAGACCCAGTACTTC
CASSGPRRVTETQYF
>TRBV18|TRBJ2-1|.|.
TGTGCCAGCTCACCACCGTACGACAGGCTCCCCAATGAGCAGTTCTTC
CASSPPYDRLPNEQFF
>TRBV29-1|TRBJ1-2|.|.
TGCAGCGTTGATGGGGGCGATGGCTACACCTTC
CSVDGGDGYTF
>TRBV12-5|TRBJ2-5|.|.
TGTGCTAGTGGTGGAACAGGCGAAGGGCGGGAGACCCAGTACTTC
CASGGTGEGRETQYF
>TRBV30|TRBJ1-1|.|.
TGTGCCTGGAGTCCCCAGAAGAACACTGAAGCTTTCTTT
CAWSPQKNTEAFF
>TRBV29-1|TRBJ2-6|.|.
TGCAGCGTTTCAGGGAAACAAGGCTCTGGGGCCAACGTCCTGACTTTC
CSVSGKQGSGANVLTF
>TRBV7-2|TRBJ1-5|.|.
TGTGCCAGCAGCTTAGCGTGGGCAGGGGCGAATCAGCCCCAGCATTTT
CASSLAWAGANQPQHF
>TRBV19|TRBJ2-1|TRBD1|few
TGTGCCAGTAGTATGGACAGGGAAGGTCATAATGAGCAGTTCTTC
CASSMDREGHNEQFF
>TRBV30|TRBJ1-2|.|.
TGTGCCTGGAGCTCGGGACAAATTAGTGGCTACACCTTC
CAWSSGQISGYTF
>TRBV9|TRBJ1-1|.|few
TGTGCCAGCAGCGGAACAGGGCTGAACACTGAAGCTTTCTTT
CASSGTGLNTEAFF
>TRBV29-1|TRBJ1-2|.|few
TGCAGCGTGTCTAAGGTGGAGGAGCGCCCAGGTTATGGCTACACCTTC
CSVSKVEERPGYGYTF
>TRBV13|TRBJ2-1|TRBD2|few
TGTGCCAGCAGAGTAAGCGGGACTAGCGAGGACAATGAGCAGTTCTTC
CASRVSGTSEDNEQFF
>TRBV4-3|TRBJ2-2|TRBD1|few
TGCGCCAGCAGCCAAGATAGGGGGCCGGGGGAGCTGTTTTTT
CASSQDRGPGELFF
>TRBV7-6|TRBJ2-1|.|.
TGTGCCAGCAGCCCCCTCCAGGAGGGGACCGATGAGCAGTTCTTC
CASSPLQEGTDEQFF
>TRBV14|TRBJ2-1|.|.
TGTGCCAGCAGTCCTCTTACCTTGGGCGCGAATGAGCAGTTCTTC
CASSPLTLGANEQFF
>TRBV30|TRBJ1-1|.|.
TGTGCCTGGAGTGTGCACAGAGTGAACACTGAAGCTTTCTTT
CAWSVHRVNTEAFF
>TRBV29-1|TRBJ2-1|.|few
TGCAGCGTCGGGGCCACTCACGACAATGAGCAGTTCTTC
CSVGATHDNEQFF
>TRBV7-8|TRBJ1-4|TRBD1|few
TGTGCCAGCTCAAGGACAGGCACTCGGGAAAAACTGTTTTTT
CASSRTGTREKLFF
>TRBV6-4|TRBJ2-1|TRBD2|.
TGTGCCAGCAGTCCAAGCGGGGGGGCGAATGAGCAGTTCTTC
CASSPSGGANEQFF
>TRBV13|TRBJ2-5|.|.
TGTGCCAGCAGCTTATGGCGGGAGACCCAGTACTTC
CASSLWRETQYF
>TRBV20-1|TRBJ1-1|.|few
TGCAGTGCTCAGGATACTGAAGCTTTCTTT
CSAQDTEAFF
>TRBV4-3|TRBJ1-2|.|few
TGCGCCAGCAGCCAAGATCGTCTAGGGGCCTATGGCTACACCTTC
CASSQDRLGAYGYTF
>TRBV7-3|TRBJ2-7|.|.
TGTGCCAGCAGCCGGGTAACAGGCTACGAGCAGTACTTC
CASSRVTGYEQYF
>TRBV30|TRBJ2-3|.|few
TGTGCCTGGAGCTCGACAGATACGCAGTATTTT
CAWSSTDTQYF
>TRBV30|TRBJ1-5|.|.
TGTGCCTGGAGCCCAGGGAGTCAGGGTCATCAGCCCCAGCATTTT
CAWSPGSQGHQPQHF
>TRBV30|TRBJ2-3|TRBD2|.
TGTGCCTGGAGTGTACCCAAACTAGCGACTTACACAGATACGCAGTATTTT
CAWSVPKLATYTDTQYF
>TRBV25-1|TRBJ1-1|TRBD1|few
TGTGCCAGCAGTGAGAGACAGGGCCGTGAAGCTTTCTTT
CASSERQGREAFF
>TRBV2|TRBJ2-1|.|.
TGTGCCAGCAGGTGGAACAATGAGCAGTTCTTC
CASRWNNEQFF
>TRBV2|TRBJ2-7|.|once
TGTGCCAGCACCCCCGGTGACAGCTACGAGCAGTACTTC
CASTPGDSYEQYF
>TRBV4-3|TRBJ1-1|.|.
TGCGCCAGCAGCCAAGGACAAGAAGCTTTCTTT
CASSQGQEAFF
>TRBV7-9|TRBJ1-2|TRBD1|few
TGTGCCAGCAGCCCACAGGGGGCAGATGGCTACACCTTC
CASSPQGADGYTF
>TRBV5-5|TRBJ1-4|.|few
TGTGCCAGCAGCTCCACGAAGCGTTATGTTGAAAAACTGTTTTTT
CASSSTKRYVEKLFF
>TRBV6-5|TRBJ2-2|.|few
TGTGCCAGCAGCCCCGGGTCAACCGGGGAGCTGTTTTTT
CASSPGSTGELFF
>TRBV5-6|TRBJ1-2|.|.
TGTGCCAGCAGCTCCGGTAAAAGACGGTCTGGCTACACCTTC
CASSSGKRRSGYTF
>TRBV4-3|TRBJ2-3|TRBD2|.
TGCGCCAGCAGCCCCAGCGGCGGGGGGGCCGGGGATACGCAGTATTTT
CASSPSGGGAGDTQYF
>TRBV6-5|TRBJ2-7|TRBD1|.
TGTGCCAGCAGTTACTCTACGGGACAGCGGGAGCAGTACTTC
CASSYSTGQREQYF
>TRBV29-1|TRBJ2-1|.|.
TGCAGCGTTGTTGGTCGTGATAGGGAGAGAGGTAATGAGCAGTTCTTC
CSVVGRDRERGNEQFF
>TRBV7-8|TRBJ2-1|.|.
TGTGCCCCCCCTCGCGGGGTGGGTTGGAATGAGCAGTTCTTC
CAPPRGVGWNEQFF